What follows describes a single T cell receptor beta chain. This sample is drawn from a study of blood T cell repertoires in COVID-19. The wider study: PBMCs, B-cell-depleted T cells, or T cells provided the cDNA or gDNA that made up the material.

V was cut by 4 bases and J by 4 bases, with 17 bases left in between. CDR3 length: 15 amino acids. Germline V gene lookup returns CDR1 SGHRS and CDR2 YFSETQ. In the original workflow: Researchers report that nucleated cell counts were estimated from reference gene primer amplification. Produced via immunoSEQ multiplex PCR; TCRdb's table is partial and in-frame only. V and J calls and clone size are as listed in that table; D and trimming were resolved from the DNA. The sample gives 100,000 to 150,000 clones, roughly 72% of which show up once; around 5.5% is in the top ten. This TCR was sampled from a man in his sixties with acute or convalescent COVID-19. Material: peripheral blood. The genes are TRBV5-1 and TRBJ1-1; weak D call: TRBD1 (6 bases). The CDR3 protein is CASSIQTGLSTEAFF. For the CDR3, the DNA is TGCGCCAGCAGCATCCAGACAGGTTTGAGCACTGAAGCTTTCTTT.